These T cell receptor beta chains were read from a single sample in a study of blood T cells in healthy people across ages. MiXCR was run by TCRdb on the 5' RACE reads, yielding one entry per CDR3 protein. The sample consists of 600,000 or so distinct CDR3 sequences, around 21% of them appearing once. The specimen was blood. The receptors derive from a man in his sixties or seventies in good health. CDR3s include the opening cysteine and the closing phenylalanine or tryptophan. D genes are given only for firm matches. Not all rows give a size; the values are once, few, many and, for expanded clones, a class.

>TRBJ1-5|.|.|TRBV6-1
TGTGCCAGCAGTGAAGCGTACGGAAATCAGCCCCAGCATTTT
CASSEAYGNQPQHF
>TRBJ1-5|TRBD1|.|TRBV28
TGTGCCAGCAGTTTGGGGACAGGGGGCGCCTATAGCAATCAGCCCCAGCATTTT
CASSLGTGGAYSNQPQHF
>TRBJ2-7|TRBD2|few|TRBV12-3/TRBV12-4
TGTGCCAGCAGCCAGGGACTAGCGGGAGAATACTTC
CASSQGLAGEYF
>TRBJ2-7|.|.|TRBV6-1
TGTGCCAGCAGTGAAGACGGCAGCTATTCCTCCTACGAGCAGTACTTC
CASSEDGSYSSYEQYF
>TRBJ2-4|.|many|TRBV18
TGTGCCAGCTCCCCAAGCCAGCAGGGCATTCAGTACTTC
CASSPSQQGIQYF
>TRBJ2-1|.|.|TRBV6-2/TRBV6-3
TGTGCCAGCAGCGAGAATTGGAGCAATGAGCAGTTCTTC
CASSENWSNEQFF
>TRBJ1-4|.|.|TRBV15
TGTGCCACCAGCCGAGCAGGGGACAATGAAAAACTGTTTTTT
CATSRAGDNEKLFF
>TRBJ2-7|TRBD2|few|TRBV6-5
TGTGCCAGCAGTTACTCTACCAGCGGGAGGGCCTACGAGCAGTACTTC
CASSYSTSGRAYEQYF
>TRBJ2-3|TRBD2|.|TRBV29-1
TGCAGCGTTGAATTTCAGCGGGAGTTAGGCACAGATACGCAGTATTTT
CSVEFQRELGTDTQYF
>TRBJ2-4|.|.|TRBV6-5
TGTGCCAGCAGTTCCCGCGGCTTGGGGGTGAAAAACATTCAGTACTTC
CASSSRGLGVKNIQYF
>TRBJ2-3|.|many|TRBV4-1
TGCGCCAGCAGCCATGTTGGGACAGATACGCAGTATTTT
CASSHVGTDTQYF
>TRBJ2-1|TRBD2|once|TRBV5-1
TGCGCCAGCAGCGTTGGCTTTGCAGCGGGGGACAATGAGCAGTTCTTC
CASSVGFAAGDNEQFF
>TRBJ2-7|.|.|TRBV20-1
TGCAGTGCTAGGGAGAGTGGCGAGCAGTACTTC
CSARESGEQYF
>TRBJ2-7|TRBD1|many|TRBV28
TGTGCCAGCAGTCCAGGACAGGCATCGGGCGAGCAGTACTTC
CASSPGQASGEQYF
>TRBJ2-7|.|few|TRBV14
TGTGCCAGCAGCCCACAGACAAGCTCCTACGAGCAGTACTTC
CASSPQTSSYEQYF
>TRBJ1-2|.|few|TRBV12-3/TRBV12-4
TGTGCCAGCAGTTTGTGGGGGCGCAACTATGGCTACACCTTC
CASSLWGRNYGYTF
>TRBJ2-5|.|few|TRBV6-2/TRBV6-3
TGTGCCAGCAGTTATGCCCAATACGGGACCCAGTACTTC
CASSYAQYGTQYF
>TRBJ1-5|.|few|TRBV4-1
TGCGCCAGCAGCCAACGTGGGACACCGAATCAGCCCCAGCATTTT
CASSQRGTPNQPQHF
>TRBJ1-4|.|.|TRBV20-1
TGCAGTGCTAGCTCGTCAACTAATGAAAAACTGTTTTTT
CSASSSTNEKLFF
>TRBJ2-7|TRBD1|.|TRBV27
TGTGCCAGCAAGGAAGGGGGACAGGGGGTCCACGAGCAGTACTTC
CASKEGGQGVHEQYF
>TRBJ2-5|TRBD1|.|TRBV19
TGTGCCAGTAGTCCCGACGGGCGCAGGGGGTACGGAGAGACCCAGTACTTC
CASSPDGRRGYGETQYF
>TRBJ1-1|.|.|TRBV7-9
TGTGCCAGCAGCTTAAAAGTATCAGGGGATGTAAGCACTGAAGCTTTCTTT
CASSLKVSGDVSTEAFF
>TRBJ1-1|TRBD1|.|TRBV5-1
TGCGCCAGCAGCGGGCGGACAGGGGTTGGGAACACTGAAGCTTTCTTT
CASSGRTGVGNTEAFF
>TRBJ2-3|TRBD2|few|TRBV6-5
TGTGCCAGCTACCAGCGGGGGCGAACAGATACGCAGTATTTT
CASYQRGRTDTQYF
>TRBJ2-3|.|.|TRBV9
TGTGCCAGCAGCGTAGCCCCTCTAGATACGCAGTATTTT
CASSVAPLDTQYF
>TRBJ2-1|TRBD1|.|TRBV7-9
TGTGCCAGCAGCTTAGGAGGGGACAGTGAGCAGTTCTTC
CASSLGGDSEQFF
>TRBJ2-7|.|.|TRBV6-5
TGTGCCAGCCAAAGAGGGGGACCGACCTACGAGCAGTACTTC
CASQRGGPTYEQYF
>TRBJ2-4|.|.|TRBV3-1
TGTGCCAGCAGCCCTGATCAGCAGCAAGCCAAAAACATTCAGTACTTC
CASSPDQQQAKNIQYF
>TRBJ2-1|TRBD1|few|TRBV28
TGTGCCAGCGTAAGTTCAGGGGGCTCCTACAATGAGCAGTTCTTC
CASVSSGGSYNEQFF
>TRBJ2-3|TRBD2|.|TRBV5-1
TGCGCCAGCATACCTAGCGGGAGCCGCACAGATACGCAGTATTTT
CASIPSGSRTDTQYF
>TRBJ2-3|TRBD1|.|TRBV20-1
TGCAGTGCTTTTTGGACAGGGGAAACAGATACGCAGTATTTT
CSAFWTGETDTQYF
>TRBJ2-7|TRBD1|.|TRBV28
TGTGCCAGCAGGCCCGGGACAGACCTCTACGAGCAGTACTTC
CASRPGTDLYEQYF
>TRBJ1-2|.|.|TRBV4-1
TGCGCCAGCAGCCAAACCACAGGTTTCTATGGCTACACCTTC
CASSQTTGFYGYTF
>TRBJ2-1|.|few|TRBV2
TGTGCCAGCAGTCTCGGTCTCAAGAGAAATGAGCAGTTCTTC
CASSLGLKRNEQFF
>TRBJ2-1|.|few|TRBV4-3
TGCGCCAGCAGCCAAGATTTCAGGAGCTCCTACAATGAGCAGTTCTTC
CASSQDFRSSYNEQFF
>TRBJ2-7|TRBD1|many|TRBV6-5
TGTGCCAGCAGTGCAGGGGGCGCGTATTCCTACGAGCAGTACTTC
CASSAGGAYSYEQYF
>TRBJ2-2|TRBD2|.|TRBV5-4
TGTGCCAGCAGCCCCAGTAGGAGCGGGGTCACCGGGGAGCTGTTTTTT
CASSPSRSGVTGELFF